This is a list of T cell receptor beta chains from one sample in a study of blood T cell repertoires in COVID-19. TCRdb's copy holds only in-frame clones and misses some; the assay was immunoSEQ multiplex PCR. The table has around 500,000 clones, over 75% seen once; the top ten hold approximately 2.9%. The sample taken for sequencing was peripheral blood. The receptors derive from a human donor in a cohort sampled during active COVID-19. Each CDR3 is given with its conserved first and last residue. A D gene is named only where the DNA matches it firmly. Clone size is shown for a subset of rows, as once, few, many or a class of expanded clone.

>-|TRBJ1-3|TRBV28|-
TGTGCCAGCAGTTTAAATATCCGCTCTGGAAACACCATATATTTT
CASSLNIRSGNTIYF
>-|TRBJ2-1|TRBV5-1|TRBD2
TGCGCCAGCAGCTTGGCAATCACCTCTAGCGGGAGAGGCAATGAGCAGTTCTTC
CASSLAITSSGRGNEQFF
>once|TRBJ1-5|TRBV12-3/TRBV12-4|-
TGTGCCAGCAGTTTAACCGGCGGTCAGCCCCAGCATTTT
CASSLTGGQPQHF
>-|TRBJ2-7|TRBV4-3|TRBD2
TGCGCCAGCAGCAGAGCGGGAGGTTCCTACGAGCAGTACTTC
CASSRAGGSYEQYF
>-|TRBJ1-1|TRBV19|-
TGTGCCAGTACACGAAGGAGGGGCCTGGGCACTGAAGCTTTCTTT
CASTRRRGLGTEAFF
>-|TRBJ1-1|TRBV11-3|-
TGTGCCAGCAGCTTAGAGCGCGGATCTGAAGCTTTCTTT
CASSLERGSEAFF
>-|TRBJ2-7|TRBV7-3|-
TGTGCCAGCAGCTTCGAAGCGGGCCCCCGCTACGAGCAGTACTTC
CASSFEAGPRYEQYF
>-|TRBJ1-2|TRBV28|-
TGTGCCAGCAGTCTCCTGAACTATGGCTACACCTTC
CASSLLNYGYTF
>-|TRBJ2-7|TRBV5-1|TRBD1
TGCGCCAGCAGCGAGGCAAGGGGACAGGGGGGCTACGAGCAGTACTTC
CASSEARGQGGYEQYF
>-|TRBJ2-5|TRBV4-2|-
TGTGCCAGCAGCGTATTGACAGGGAGGCAAGAGACCCAGTACTTC
CASSVLTGRQETQYF
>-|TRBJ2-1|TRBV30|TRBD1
TGTGCCTGGAGTTTCGACGGGACAGTATACAATGAGCAGTTCTTC
CAWSFDGTVYNEQFF
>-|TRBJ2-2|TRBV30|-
TGTGCCTGGAGTGGGGGCAAAACGAACACCGGGGAGCTGTTTTTT
CAWSGGKTNTGELFF
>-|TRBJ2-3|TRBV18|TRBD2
TGTGCCAGCTCACCACTAGCGGGTCTCGGGGATACGCAGTATTTT
CASSPLAGLGDTQYF
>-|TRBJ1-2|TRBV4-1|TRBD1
TGCGCCAGCAGCCGTACCGGGACAGAAACGCATGGCTACACCTTC
CASSRTGTETHGYTF
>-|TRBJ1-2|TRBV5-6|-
TGTGCCAGCAGCTTGGTCGGGATCTATGGCTACACCTTC
CASSLVGIYGYTF
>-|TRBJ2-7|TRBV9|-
TGTGCCAGCAGCGCGACAGTACCCAGCTACGAGCAGTACTTC
CASSATVPSYEQYF
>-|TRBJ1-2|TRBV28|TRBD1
TGTGCCAGCAGTCAGACAGGGGGCGAGGGCTACACCTTC
CASSQTGGEGYTF
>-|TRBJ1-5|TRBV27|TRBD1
TGTGCCAGCTCGGGACAGGGCTTTCAGCCCCAGCATTTT
CASSGQGFQPQHF
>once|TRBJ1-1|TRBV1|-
TGCACCAGCAGCTCCAATACTGAAGCTTTCTTT
CTSSSNTEAFF
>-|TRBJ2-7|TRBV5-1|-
TGCGCCAGCAGCTACTACCGGGACACGAACGAGCAGTACTTC
CASSYYRDTNEQYF
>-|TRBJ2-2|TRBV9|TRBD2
TGTGCCAGCAGCGTCGTAGGCGGGAGCTTCACCGGGGAGCTGTTTTTT
CASSVVGGSFTGELFF
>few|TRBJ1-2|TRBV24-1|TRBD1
TGTGCCACCAGTCCAAGCGGGACAGGGGGCAGCGGCTACACCTTC
CATSPSGTGGSGYTF
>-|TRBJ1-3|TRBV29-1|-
TGCAGCGTTGACCCCGGGGGCTCTGGAAACACCATATATTTT
CSVDPGGSGNTIYF
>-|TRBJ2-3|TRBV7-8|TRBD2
TGTGCCAGCAGCTTAAAGCCGGGACTAGCGGGAGGAGGAGGAGATACGCAGTATTTT
CASSLKPGLAGGGGDTQYF
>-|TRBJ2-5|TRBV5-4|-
TGTGCCAGCAGCTCGACAGAAAAAGAGACCCAGTACTTC
CASSSTEKETQYF
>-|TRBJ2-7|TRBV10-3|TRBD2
TGTGCCGTCCGGGGGGCCTACGAGCAGTACTTC
CAVRGAYEQYF
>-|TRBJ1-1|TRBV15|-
TGTGCCACCACCCTTTCCCAGGGGCACAGAAACACTGAAGCTTTCTTT
CATTLSQGHRNTEAFF